The 5 T cell receptor beta chains in this list originate from one sample, sequenced in a study of type 1 regulatory T cells. TCRdb re-called the reads with MiXCR, one entry per CDR3 protein. The repertoire holds roughly 71,000 distinct CDR3 sequences, with roughly three fifths as singletons. Which antigens these TCRs recognize remains unknown. Sequencing input: cultured T cells, either the whole culture or a sorted T cell fraction (not recorded which). Noted subset: Tr1-enriched cell product generated in vitro against host alloantigens. Receptor source: a human donor in good health.

The chain carries TRBV7-9 and TRBJ1-1; D gene uncertain. V shed 7 bases and J shed 2 bases, with 11 bases lying between them. The length of the CDR3 is 13 residues. Per the germline V gene, CDR1 is SEHNR and CDR2 is FQNEAQ (reference sequence). The CDR3 DNA sequence: TGTGCCAGCAACCTCTGGACTAACACTGAAGCTTTCTTT. Residues: CASNLWTNTEAFF.

V gene TRBV6-4 combines with J gene TRBJ2-2; 9 bases line up with TRBD2. With 3 bases clipped from V and 4 bases from J, the junction kept 0 bases outside the gene matches. This CDR3 comprises 14 residues. Looked up from germline, CDR1 is MRHNA and CDR2 is SNTAGT. The CDR3 sequence: CASSELAGTGELFF. The CDR3 nucleotides are TGTGCCAGCAGTGAACTAGCGGGCACCGGGGAGCTGTTTTTT.

The rearrangement joins TRBV5-1 to TRBJ2-7; the match to TRBD1 covers 7 bases. This CDR3 has 14 residues. Trimming cost V 7 bases and J 5 bases; bases outside gene matches: 12. Germline CDR1 reads SGHRS; CDR2 reads YFSETQ. Written as DNA, the CDR3 is TGCGCCAGCGGGGCACAGGGGCTTAACGACGAGCAGTACTTC. Translation gives CASGAQGLNDEQYF.

The chain employs TRBV12-3 or TRBV12-4 and TRBJ1-5; 7 positions agree with TRBD1. Trimming took 3 bases from V and 2 from J; bases not matched to a gene: 4. This CDR3 is 15 amino acids long. As DNA, the CDR3 is TGTGCCAGCAGTTTCTCCAGGGGGGGCAATCAGCCCCAGCATTTT. Amino acid sequence: CASSFSRGGNQPQHF.

This clonotype has at least ten counts. The genes are TRBV10-3 and TRBJ2-7, with TRBD2 matching over 7 bases. V shed 10 bases, J shed 5 bases, and the junction held 20 bases outside the gene matches. The germline V gene has CDR1 ENHRY and CDR2 SYGVKD. The CDR3 extends over 16 amino acids. DNA for the CDR3: TGTGCCACCCACGACGCCTCGGGGGGTGTTCTAAACGAGCAGTACTTC. This encodes CATHDASGGVLNEQYF.